The 12 T cell receptor beta chains listed next were all sequenced from one sample in a study of vaccination effects on CD4 cells after COVID-19. These TCRs' antigens remain unknown. Here immunoSEQ multiplex PCR was the method, and the copy in TCRdb shows in-frame clones only, minus some. The data show 40,000 or so clones, 65% to 70% seen once. Antigen-specific CD4+ T cell clonotypes were called by their expansion after viral peptide-pool culture in ViraFEST. It was after approximately 11 days of culture that CD4+ T cells were isolated. It was between March and December 2020 that the person had a SARS-CoV-2 infection confirmed by PCR. The source was CD4+ T cells from PBMCs cultured with a peptide pool, collected before COVID-19 vaccination. The source is a human donor who had a prior SARS-CoV-2 infection.

This clone was recorded once. The DNA for the CDR3 is TGTGCCTGCTGGGCAGGGGGATATTCACCCCTCCACTTT. This encodes CACWAGGYSPLHF. The chain uses TRBV30 and TRBJ1-6, with TRBD1 matching over 7 bases. CDR1 and CDR2 (germline): GTSNPN, SVGIG (reference sequence). CDR3 length: 13 amino acids. With 6 bases clipped from V and 8 bases from J, the junction kept 7 bases outside the gene matches.

This clone was found a few times. The chain carries TRBV5-6 and TRBJ2-5, with unresolved D. The germline V and J ends were trimmed by 4 bases and 5 bases, with 12 bases remaining between them. The CDR3 length is 13 residues. CDR1 SGHDT and CDR2 YYEEEE come from the germline V gene. The CDR3 DNA follows: TGTGCCAGCAGCGGATGGGTATCGGAGACCCAGTACTTC. Amino acids: CASSGWVSETQYF.

This sequence joins TRBV12-3 or TRBV12-4 and TRBJ1-5, with a possible D match to TRBD1 (5 bases). V lost 8 bases and J lost 6, with 14 bases in between. This CDR3 is built from 13 residues. CDR3 sequence reads: CASRKGQTQPQHF. CDR3 sequence (DNA): TGTGCCAGCCGTAAGGGGCAAACTCAGCCCCAGCATTTT.

The chain has TRBV10-2 and TRBJ2-7, with no clear D. There are 12 residues in the CDR3. CDR1 and CDR2 from the germline V gene are WSHSY and SAAADI. The V and J ends lost 4 bases and 6 bases respectively, with 10 bases between them. The CDR3 loop reads CASSVSHGEQYF. CDR3 sequence (DNA): TGCGCCAGCAGTGTATCTCATGGCGAGCAGTACTTC.

This clone came up a few times. The J gene is TRBJ1-5, the V gene TRBV7-9; a possible D gene is TRBD1 (6 bases). CDR3 length: 13 residues. V was pared by 6 bases and J by 4 bases, with 10 bases between. The V gene's germline CDR1 is SEHNR and CDR2 FQNEAQ (reference sequence). The CDR3 here is CASSVTGNQPQHF. CDR3 sequence (DNA): TGTGCCAGCAGTGTAACAGGGAATCAGCCCCAGCATTTT.

The chain uses TRBV10-1 and TRBJ2-7; D is unclear. Germline V gene data show CDR1 as WNHNN and CDR2 as SYGVQD (reference sequence). V lost 7 bases, J lost 4 bases, and 14 bases lay in between. This CDR3 is 13 amino acids long. The DNA for the CDR3 is TGCGCCAGCATTCCAGGAACCTTATACGAGCAGTACTTC. Protein: CASIPGTLYEQYF.

The rearrangement uses TRBV5-1 and TRBJ2-2, with 15 nucleotides matching TRBD2. CDR1 and CDR2 (germline): SGHRS, YFSETQ. The trim removed 3 bases at V and 4 bases at J, leaving 10 bases unmatched. There are 19 residues in the CDR3. CDR3: CASSSGLAGGTGPTGELFF. The DNA of the CDR3 is TGCGCCAGCAGCTCCGGACTAGCGGGAGGGACGGGTCCCACCGGGGAGCTGTTTTTT.

This sequence joins TRBV30 and TRBJ2-5; D gene unclear. The germline V gene has CDR1 GTSNPN and CDR2 SVGIG (reference sequence). V gave up 0 bases and J gave up 1 base, with 3 bases separating them. This CDR3 spans 12 amino acids. The CDR3 bases are TGTGCCTGGAGTGTAATCCAAGAGACCCAGTACTTC. It specifies CAWSVIQETQYF.

V usage is TRBV27 and J usage is TRBJ2-1, with 9 bases lining up with TRBD2. The CDR3 has 16 amino acids. V shed 7 bases and J 1 base; nucleotides not matched to a gene: 8. Germline V gene data show CDR1 as MNHEY and CDR2 as SMNVEV (reference sequence). CDR3 amino acids: CASTSGRRGSYNEQFF. The CDR3 nucleotides read TGTGCCAGCACGAGCGGGAGGCGAGGATCCTACAATGAGCAGTTCTTC.

This chain connects TRBV5-1 to TRBJ1-4, with D possibly being TRBD1 (6 bases). V was pared by 1 base and J by 0 bases, with 13 bases between. The length of the CDR3 is 17 residues. CDR1 and CDR2 from the germline V gene are SGHRS and YFSETQ. This CDR3 is CASSLMGAIATNEKLFF. The DNA for the CDR3 is TGCGCCAGCAGCTTGATGGGGGCAATAGCAACTAATGAAAAACTGTTTTTT.

This clone occurred a few times. This sequence joins TRBV28 and TRBJ1-2; tentatively, D is TRBD1 (5 bases). V lost 8 bases to trimming and J lost 4 bases, with 11 bases between them. This CDR3 is 12 amino acids long. Germline values: CDR1 MDHEN, CDR2 SYDVKM. CDR3 bases: TGTGCCAGCCAGGGTTTAGGCTATGGCTACACCTTC. Protein sequence: CASQGLGYGYTF.

The rearrangement joins TRBV24-1 to TRBJ2-5; D not resolved. From germline, CDR1 is KGHDR and CDR2 SFDVKD. CDR3 size: 16 residues. V lost 6 bases and J 1 base, leaving 17 bases between the germline ends. The CDR3 sequence is CATSKSASGRQETQYF. DNA for the CDR3: TGTGCCACCAGTAAGTCGGCGTCGGGTCGCCAAGAGACCCAGTACTTC.